These 4 T cell receptor beta chains were sequenced from one sample in a study of blood T cell repertoires in COVID-19. Here immunoSEQ multiplex PCR was the method, and the copy in TCRdb shows in-frame clones only, minus some. The sample records 220,000 or so clones, approximately 84% being singletons. Input material: peripheral blood. The receptors here all came from a woman aged 55-75 years with acute or convalescent COVID-19.

In this sample, this clone turned up a few times. At one end the junction does not follow the germline gene, possibly because of a read error. The V gene is TRBV3-1 (or the pseudogene TRBV3-2), the J gene TRBJ2-5; TRBD2 matches at 8 bases. The CDR3 sequence is 14 residues long. Germline CDR1 and CDR2: LGHDT and YNNKEL (reference sequence). In nucleotides, the CDR3 is TGTGCCAGCAGCCAGCTGCGGGGGGATGAGAGCCAGTACTTC. Protein: CASSQLRGDESQYF.

This chain uses TRBV3-1 (or the pseudogene TRBV3-2) with TRBJ1-4; 9 nucleotides line up with TRBD1. After removal of 2 bases from V and 5 bases from J, the junction contained 15 bases not matched to a gene. From germline, CDR1 is LGHDT and CDR2 YNNKEL (reference sequence). The CDR3 has 19 amino acids. CDR3 DNA sequence: TGTGCCAGCAGCCAAAAAGGCGGGACAGGGATTTTATTAAATGAAAAACTGTTTTTT. Encoded protein: CASSQKGGTGILLNEKLFF.

This clone was found a few times. V gene TRBV4-1 combines with J gene TRBJ1-5; D uncertain. Trimming removed 2 bases from V and 6 bases from J, with 8 bases in between. Germline-derived CDR1 and CDR2 are MGHRA and YSYEKL. This CDR3 is 13 amino acids long. The CDR3 DNA sequence: TGCGCCAGCAGCCAACCGGGGTTTCAGCCCCAGCATTTT. As protein: CASSQPGFQPQHF.

This clone showed up just a few times. This rearrangement joins TRBV7-2 to TRBJ1-6; maybe TRBD1 (6 bases). From germline, CDR1 is SGHTA and CDR2 FQGNSA. CDR3 length equals 15 residues. Trimming cost V 8 bases and J 8 bases, with 19 bases left between them. CDR3 sequence reads: CASSSGVYDDSPLHF. The CDR3 bases are TGTGCCAGCTCATCAGGGGTCTATGATGATTCACCCCTCCACTTT.